Presented here are 32 T cell receptor beta chains from one specimen sequenced in a study of blood T cell repertoires in COVID-19. Produced via immunoSEQ multiplex PCR; TCRdb's table is partial and in-frame only. The table includes about 230,000 clones, 85% to 90% detected once. Specimen: PBMCs or T cells enriched from blood (not recorded which). Receptor source: a woman in her fifties or sixties in a cohort exposed to, infected with or recovered from COVID-19 (not recorded which).

The chain combines TRBV4-1 with TRBJ1-1; 9 nucleotides agree with TRBD1. The CDR3 length is 15 residues. The germline CDR1 and CDR2 sequences are MGHRA and YSYEKL. The J segment lost 5 bases and the V segment lost 3 bases, leaving 7 bases of the junction unmatched. CDR3 sequence (DNA): TGCGCCAGCAGCCATCACCAGGACAGGGGAACTGAAGCTTTCTTT. Protein: CASSHHQDRGTEAFF.

The chain combines TRBV5-4 with TRBJ1-3; the D is unclear. CDR1 and CDR2 from the germline V gene are SGHNT and YYREEE (reference sequence). CDR3 size: 15 residues. V was clipped by 0 bases and J by 1 base, with 8 bases between them. The DNA for the CDR3 is TGTGCCAGCAGCTTGGATTCGGGATCTGGAAACACCATATATTTT. Its protein product is CASSLDSGSGNTIYF. The variable domain in full, completed from reference TRBV5-4 and TRBJ1-3, reads ETGVTQSPTHLIKTRGQQVTLRCSSQSGHNTVSWYQQALGQGPQFIFQYYREEENGRGNFPPRFSGLQFPNYSSELNVNALELDDSALYLCASSLDSGSGNTIYFGEGSWLTVV.

The rearrangement joins TRBV24-1 to TRBJ2-3; 7 positions agree with TRBD1. The CDR3 is 12 residues long. Germline assignment: CDR1 KGHDR and CDR2 SFDVKD. J was trimmed by 3 bases and V by 9 bases; bases with no gene match: 2. CDR3 DNA sequence: TGTGCCACCGCGGACAGGACAGATACGCAGTATTTT. Translated: CATADRTDTQYF.

CDR3 residues: CASSTGRGRGTEAFF. The DNA of the CDR3 is TGTGCCAGCAGCACGGGCAGGGGGCGAGGGACTGAAGCTTTCTTT. V gene TRBV5-8 combines with J gene TRBJ1-1, with 8 bases identical to TRBD1. Germline CDR1 is SGHTS and CDR2 is YDEGEE. The ends lost 4 bases at V and 5 bases at J; junction bases unmatched: 10. There are 15 residues in the CDR3.

V and J are TRBV20-1 and TRBJ1-1; 7 bases agree with TRBD1. V was pared by 3 bases and J by 2 bases, with 15 bases of the junction left unmatched. The CDR3 is 17 residues long. CDR1 and CDR2 from the germline V gene are DFQATT and SNEGSKA (reference sequence). As DNA, the CDR3 is TGCAGTGCTAGTGATGTCAGGGGGTTCGGGGTTAACACTGAAGCTTTCTTT. Its protein product is CSASDVRGFGVNTEAFF.

The CDR3 DNA follows: TGTGCCAGCAGTTCGGTAGAATGGGAGACCCAGTACTTC. Translated: CASSSVEWETQYF. The chain uses TRBV6-5 and TRBJ2-5, with D uncertain. This CDR3 has 13 residues. CDR1 is MNHEY and CDR2 is SVGAGI in the germline V gene. Trimming stripped 4 bases from V and 5 bases from J, with 11 bases between.

The chain joins TRBV28 to TRBJ2-7, with D perhaps TRBD1 (5 bases). The CDR3 totals 16 residues. V lost 2 bases and J lost 2, with 16 bases in between. Germline V gene lookup returns CDR1 MDHEN and CDR2 SYDVKM. CDR3 bases: TGTGCCAGCAGTTTAGACCCGATGACAGCAGCCTACGAGCAGTACTTC. Its translation: CASSLDPMTAAYEQYF.

The V and J genes are TRBV6-1 and TRBJ2-7; D call uncertain. Trimming shortened V by 3 bases and J by 0 bases, and 3 bases separated the two germline ends. CDR3 length: 12 amino acids. Germline loops: CDR1 MNHNS, CDR2 SASEGT. This CDR3 reads CASSDGSYEQYF. In DNA, the CDR3 is TGTGCCAGCAGTGACGGCTCCTACGAGCAGTACTTC.

The chain links TRBV18 to TRBJ2-7; tentatively, D is TRBD1 (5 bases). Germline lookup yields CDR1 KGHSH and CDR2 LQKENI. V lost 4 bases and J lost 3, with 10 bases in between. This CDR3 comprises 13 residues. The DNA for the CDR3 is TGTGCCAGCTCACGTCGGACAAGCTACGAGCAGTACTTC. It yields the protein CASSRRTSYEQYF.

The chain is built from TRBV27 and TRBJ1-2; D is possibly TRBD1 (6 bases). The CDR3 is 14 amino acids. Trimming left V 2 bases short and J 6 bases short, with 13 bases between. Germline CDR1 MNHEY, CDR2 SMNVEV (reference sequence). The CDR3 coding sequence is TGTGCCAGCAGTTTAGAGGGCAGGGGCAATGGCTACACCTTC. Translating it yields CASSLEGRGNGYTF.

This rearrangement joins TRBV28 to TRBJ1-4; D unclear. Germline assignment: CDR1 MDHEN and CDR2 SYDVKM. The CDR3 contains 14 residues. Trimming pared 7 bases from V and 5 bases from J, leaving 14 bases between. The CDR3 sequence: CASTGGRRNEKLFF. The CDR3 coding sequence is TGTGCCAGCACCGGTGGGCGTCGGAATGAAAAACTGTTTTTT.

This clone was seen once. The CDR3 loop is CAMGQTGDQPQHF. Written as DNA, the CDR3 is TGTGCCATGGGACAGACAGGGGATCAGCCCCAGCATTTT. This chain uses TRBV10-3 with TRBJ1-5; TRBD1 aligns across 8 bases. CDR1 is ENHRY and CDR2 is SYGVKD in the germline V gene. CDR3 length: 13 residues. With 9 bases clipped from V and 5 bases from J, the junction kept 6 bases outside the gene matches.

J is TRBJ1-5 and V is TRBV7-8, with 10 bases matching TRBD1. The CDR3 covers 15 residues. Unmatched junction bases numbered 17, after V lost 5 bases and J lost 16 bases. CDR1 SGHVS and CDR2 FQNEAQ come from the germline V gene. The CDR3 reads CASSLKTGGAFPPHF. For the CDR3, the DNA is TGTGCCAGCAGCCTGAAGACAGGGGGCGCCTTCCCCCCCCATTTT.

The rearrangement joins TRBV2 to TRBJ2-2, with 13 bases matching TRBD2. J lost 6 bases, V lost 10 bases, and 8 bases had no gene match. This CDR3 has 15 residues. Germline V lookup: CDR1 SNHLY, CDR2 FYNNEI. CDR3 DNA: TGTGCCACCTCACTAGCGGGGGGGCTTTCCGGGGAGCTGTTTTTT. This encodes CATSLAGGLSGELFF.

The chain joins TRBV5-1 to TRBJ2-1, with TRBD1 identical over 10 bases. Germline lookup yields CDR1 SGHRS and CDR2 YFSETQ. The CDR3 is made up of 16 amino acids. Trimming took 4 bases from V and 4 from J; bases not matched to a gene: 8. In nucleotides, the CDR3 is TGCGCCAGCAGCGTGACGACAGGGGGCCTATACAATGAGCAGTTCTTC. It yields the protein CASSVTTGGLYNEQFF.

This sequence joins TRBV10-3 and TRBJ1-1, with D possibly being TRBD1 (6 bases). Deletions cut 10 bases from V and 1 base from J, with 13 bases between. Germline V gene data show CDR1 as ENHRY and CDR2 as SYGVKD. The CDR3 runs to 13 residues. The CDR3 region is CATLGQKNTEAFF. CDR3 coding DNA: TGTGCCACCCTTGGACAGAAGAACACTGAAGCTTTCTTT.

This clone showed up just a few times. The rearrangement joins TRBV7-6 to TRBJ1-4, with a tentative D call TRBD1 (6 bases). V lost 2 bases and J lost 5, with 15 bases in between. CDR1 is SGHVS and CDR2 is FNYEAQ in the germline V gene. This CDR3 is 16 amino acids long. The CDR3 spells CASSLSLGAVNEKLFF. The CDR3 DNA sequence: TGTGCCAGCAGCTTATCTTTGGGGGCAGTAAATGAAAAACTGTTTTTT.

This chain links TRBV18 with TRBJ2-5; 7 bases line up with TRBD1. CDR1 and CDR2 from the germline V gene are KGHSH and LQKENI. This CDR3 contains 15 residues. J lost 0 bases, V lost 3 bases, and 4 bases had no gene match. The DNA of the CDR3 is TGTGCCAGCTCACCGAACCAGGGGGACCAAGAGACCCAGTACTTC. Residues: CASSPNQGDQETQYF. The full variable domain, with the rest looked up from reference TRBV18 and TRBJ2-5, is NAGVMQNPRHLVRRRGQEARLRCSPMKGHSHVYWYRQLPEEGLKFMVYLQKENIIDESGMPKERFSAEFPKEGPSILRIQQVVRGDSAAYFCASSPNQGDQETQYFGPGTRLLVL.

This rearrangement joins TRBV5-5 to TRBJ1-2; 12 bases fit TRBD1. V was pared by 4 bases and J by 3 bases, with 7 bases of the junction left unmatched. Germline V gene data show CDR1 as SGHKS and CDR2 as YYEKEE (reference sequence). The CDR3 spans 16 residues. The CDR3 nucleotides read TGTGCCAGCAGCCCGGGACAGGGGGCGCGAGACTATGGCTACACCTTC. Its translation is CASSPGQGARDYGYTF.

The chain carries TRBV5-4 and TRBJ2-1, with 7 bases that match TRBD2. The CDR3 contains 16 residues. Germline V gene lookup returns CDR1 SGHNT and CDR2 YYREEE (reference sequence). Trimming cost V 5 bases and J 4 bases; bases outside gene matches: 12. CDR3 residues: CASRSGGGLKYNEQFF. In DNA form, the CDR3 reads TGTGCCAGCAGATCAGGTGGGGGACTAAAATACAATGAGCAGTTCTTC.

V and J are TRBV5-1 and TRBJ2-2; TRBD1 matches at 7 bases. The CDR3 loop spans 14 amino acids. The germline V gene encodes CDR1 SGHRS and CDR2 YFSETQ. Losses at the gene ends were 7 bases for V and 1 base for J; bases not matched to a gene: 4. CDR3 amino acids: CASPRTGNTGELFF. The CDR3 DNA follows: TGCGCCAGCCCAAGGACAGGGAACACCGGGGAGCTGTTTTTT.

This chain uses TRBV2 with TRBJ2-1; 14 positions match TRBD2. V shed 8 bases and J 9 bases; nucleotides not matched to a gene: 6. The CDR3 is made up of 14 amino acids. CDR1 SNHLY and CDR2 FYNNEI come from the germline V gene. Here the CDR3 DNA reads TGTGCCAGCTCGACTAGCGGGGGGGATGGTGAGCAGTTCTTC. This sequence encodes CASSTSGGDGEQFF.

Comments on this clone: One end of the junction fails to match germline, which may point to a read error. The same CDR3 also results from other DNA sequences found in this sample. The chain is built from TRBV7-2 and TRBJ2-1; 11 bases agree with TRBD2. CDR3 size: 15 residues. Germline CDR1 and CDR2: SGHTA and FQGNSA. The CDR3 spells CASSLAGGPYNEQFF. The DNA of the CDR3 is TGTGCCAGCAGCCTAGCGGGGGGACCGTACAATGAGCAGTTCTTC.

The J gene is TRBJ2-5, the V gene TRBV6-5; TRBD1 aligns across 11 bases. CDR1 MNHEY and CDR2 SVGAGI come from the germline V gene. Trimming removed 8 bases from V and 4 bases from J; junction bases left unmatched: 6. This CDR3 contains 14 residues. The CDR3: CASADRGRLETQYF. The CDR3 bases are TGTGCCAGCGCGGACAGGGGGCGCTTAGAGACCCAGTACTTC.

This clone appeared a few times. The rearrangement links TRBV28 to TRBJ1-2, with no clear D. Germline assignment: CDR1 MDHEN and CDR2 SYDVKM. There are 13 residues in the CDR3. Trimming took off 4 bases at V and 3 bases at J, with 9 bases between the two ends. The CDR3 is CASSSRTYYGYTF. The DNA of the CDR3 is TGTGCCAGCAGTTCCAGGACTTACTATGGCTACACCTTC.

The CDR3 reads CASSLQGSGYEPLHF. The CDR3 bases are TGTGCCAGCAGCCTACAGGGAAGTGGATATGAACCCCTCCACTTT. This chain uses TRBV2 with TRBJ1-6, with D perhaps matching TRBD1 (6 bases). There are 15 residues in the CDR3. CDR1 SNHLY and CDR2 FYNNEI come from the germline V gene. V shed 6 bases and J shed 12 bases, with 21 bases lying between them.

In DNA, the CDR3 is TGTGCCAGCAGCTTGTTCCCTGACAGGTCCTACGAGCAGTACTTC. Amino acid sequence: CASSLFPDRSYEQYF. This rearrangement joins TRBV5-4 to TRBJ2-7, with a possible D match to TRBD1 (6 bases). Germline V lookup: CDR1 SGHNT, CDR2 YYREEE (reference sequence). This CDR3 has 15 residues. The V end was cut by 1 base, the J end by 1 base, with 12 bases between. The full variable domain, in which reference TRBV5-4 and TRBJ2-7 provide the parts outside the CDR3, is ETGVTQSPTHLIKTRGQQVTLRCSSQSGHNTVSWYQQALGQGPQFIFQYYREEENGRGNFPPRFSGLQFPNYSSELNVNALELDDSALYLCASSLFPDRSYEQYFGPGTRLTVT.

The gene calls are TRBV6-5 and TRBJ1-4, with a tentative D call TRBD1 (6 bases). Trimming took off 6 bases at V and 6 bases at J, with 11 bases between the two ends. CDR3 size: 13 residues. From germline, CDR1 is MNHEY and CDR2 SVGAGI. The DNA of the CDR3 is TGTGCCAGCAGAAGGACAGTATATGAAAAACTGTTTTTT. Translated, it gives CASRRTVYEKLFF.

The chain has TRBV5-5 and TRBJ1-1; D gene ambiguous. V was clipped by 4 bases and J by 0 bases, with 10 bases between them. The CDR3 spans 14 residues. Germline-derived CDR1 and CDR2 are SGHKS and YYEKEE (reference sequence). The chain's CDR3 is CASSQMIMNTEAFF. The CDR3 DNA is TGTGCCAGCAGCCAGATGATTATGAACACTGAAGCTTTCTTT. Using reference TRBV5-5 and TRBJ1-1 for the parts outside the CDR3, the full variable domain is DAGVTQSPTHLIKTRGQQVTLRCSPISGHKSVSWYQQVLGQGPQFIFQYYEKEERGRGNFPDRFSARQFPNYSSELNVNALLLGDSALYLCASSQMIMNTEAFFGQGTRLTVV.

This clone was seen a single time. CDR3 nucleotides: TGTGCCAGCAGCTTAGGACAGGGTGGCGAGCAGTACTTC. It is translated as CASSLGQGGEQYF. The V and J genes are TRBV11-3 and TRBJ2-7; 7 bases are a match to TRBD1. V shed 1 base, J shed 6 bases, and the junction held 3 bases outside the gene matches. CDR3 length equals 13 residues. Germline-derived CDR1 and CDR2 are SGHNT and YENEEA.

The rearrangement uses TRBV28 and TRBJ1-2, with unresolved D. Germline V gene sequence: CDR1 MDHEN, CDR2 SYDVKM. V shed 6 bases and J shed 2 bases, with 4 bases lying between them. The CDR3 extends over 11 amino acids. CDR3 bases: TGTGCCAGCAGCCAAAACTATGGCTACACCTTC. This codes for CASSQNYGYTF.

CDR3 residues: CASSWGRALWDTEAFF. CDR3 DNA sequence: TGTGCCAGCAGCTGGGGCAGGGCCCTATGGGACACTGAAGCTTTCTTT. V usage is TRBV7-2 and J usage is TRBJ1-1; possibly TRBD1 for D (5 bases). V was clipped by 4 bases and J by 3 bases, with 18 bases between them. Germline V CDR1 and CDR2: SGHTA, FQGNSA. The CDR3 is 16 amino acids.